This is a list of T cell receptor beta chains from one sample in a study of cytomegalovirus exposure and HLA in healthy donors. Profiled with immunoSEQ multiplex PCR; TCRdb holds only in-frame clones, not every one. The sample includes 110,000 to 150,000 clones, more than 9.5% of them seen just once. What was sequenced was PBMCs. The receptors stem from a man between 50 and 59 years old in good health and CMV-seronegative. Both conserved end residues are part of each CDR3. Fields, in order: J gene, V gene, D gene, clone size, CDR3 DNA, CDR3 protein. The D gene is left open where the match is weak. Expanded clones get a size class; other rows say once, few or many, or leave the size out.

>TRBJ2-3|TRBV5-1|TRBD2|-
TGCGCCAGCAGCTTGGGACTAGCGGGGTTCTCCACAGATACGCAGTATTTT
CASSLGLAGFSTDTQYF
>TRBJ1-4|TRBV28|TRBD1|few
TGTGCCAGCAGTCAGCAGGGGGCCGCAACTAATGAAAAACTGTTTTTT
CASSQQGAATNEKLFF
>TRBJ2-5|TRBV5-1|TRBD2|few
TGCGCCAGCAGCCCGACTAGCACACAAGAGACCCAGTACTTC
CASSPTSTQETQYF
>TRBJ2-2|TRBV30|TRBD2|-
TGTGCCTGGAGTCCCCTCCCCCGGACTAGCGGGATCACCGGGGAGCTGTTTTTT
CAWSPLPRTSGITGELFF
>TRBJ1-5|TRBV27|-|-
TGTGCCAGCAGTTCCCGGGGGTATAGCAATCAGCCCCAGCATTTT
CASSSRGYSNQPQHF
>TRBJ1-4|TRBV7-9|-|few
TGTGCCAGCAGCCAGAAGGGGCTGGAGTATGAAAAACTGTTTTTT
CASSQKGLEYEKLFF
>TRBJ1-1|TRBV9|TRBD1|few
TGTGCCAGCAGCGCCCGGACAGGGGGGAACACTGAAGCTTTCTTT
CASSARTGGNTEAFF
>TRBJ1-1|TRBV6-1|-|-
TGTGCCAGCCTCAGGTACCAGTCTGAAGCTTTCTTT
CASLRYQSEAFF
>TRBJ1-2|TRBV2|TRBD1|few
TGTGCCAGCAGTTGGGCAGGGGGAGAATCGGGAGGCTACACCTTC
CASSWAGGESGGYTF
>TRBJ1-6|TRBV19|TRBD1|-
TGTGCCAGTAGTGTACAGGGGGCCAATTCACCCCTCCACTTT
CASSVQGANSPLHF
>TRBJ2-2|TRBV10-1|TRBD1|few
TGCGCCAGCAGTGTGGACAGGGTGGAATACGGGGAGCTGTTTTTT
CASSVDRVEYGELFF
>TRBJ1-1|TRBV15|-|-
TGTGCCACCAGCGTGCGGGCGTACGCTGAAGCTTTCTTT
CATSVRAYAEAFF
>TRBJ2-7|TRBV5-1|-|-
TGCGCCAGCAGCGTTGCAGGGGATCGGGTCGAGCAGTACTTC
CASSVAGDRVEQYF
>TRBJ1-1|TRBV15|-|few
TGTGCCACCAGCAGAGGGGGGCGCGGGAACACTGAAGCTTTCTTT
CATSRGGRGNTEAFF
>TRBJ1-1|TRBV5-1|-|many
TGCGCCAGCAGGCAGGGAACCTATAGTAAGACTGAAGCTTTCTTT
CASRQGTYSKTEAFF